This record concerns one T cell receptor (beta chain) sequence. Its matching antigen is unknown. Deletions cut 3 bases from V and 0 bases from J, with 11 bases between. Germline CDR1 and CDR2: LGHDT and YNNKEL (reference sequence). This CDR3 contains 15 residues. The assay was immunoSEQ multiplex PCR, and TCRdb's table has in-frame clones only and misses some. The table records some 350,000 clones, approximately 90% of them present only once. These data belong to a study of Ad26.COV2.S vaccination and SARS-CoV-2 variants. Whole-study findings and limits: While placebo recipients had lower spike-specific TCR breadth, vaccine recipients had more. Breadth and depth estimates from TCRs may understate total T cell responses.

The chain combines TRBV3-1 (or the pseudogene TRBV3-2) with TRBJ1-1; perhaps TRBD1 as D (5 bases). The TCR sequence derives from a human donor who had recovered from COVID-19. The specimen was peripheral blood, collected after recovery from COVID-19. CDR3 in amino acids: CASSQSGGLNTEAFF. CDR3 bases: TGTGCCAGCAGCCAGTCCGGGGGTCTGAACACTGAAGCTTTCTTT.